This T cell receptor beta chain was recorded in a study of shared clonotypes between healthy human individuals. The germline V gene encodes CDR1 MGHRA and CDR2 YSYEKL. The CDR3 runs to 15 residues. Generated by immunoSEQ multiplex PCR, the TCRdb table keeps only in-frame clones and is missing some. The profile covers about 490,000 clones, with over 60% appearing a single time and about an eighth taken by the ten largest. The sequenced sample consisted of PBMCs. The sequence was obtained from a woman between 40 and 55 years old in good health. Some clones in this sample may be carry-over from other donors' samples. The chain has TRBV4-1 and TRBJ2-5; tentatively, D is TRBD1 or TRBD2 (5 bases each). The end of the DNA fits TRBJ2-7 better, so the J call may be wrong. CDR3 in DNA: TGCGCCAGCAGTTCCCTCCGGGACGGGCAATACGAGCAGTACTTC. This translates into CASSSLRDGQYEQYF.